This T cell receptor (beta chain) derives from a study of CD8 T cells in ankylosing spondylitis. Making the TCR beta libraries involved quantitative 5'-RACE with molecular barcodes. TCRdb passed the 5' RACE reads through MiXCR, listing each CDR3 protein once. The sample consists of under 250,000 distinct CDR3 sequences, about 10% of them appearing once. Regarding the study as a whole: Several of the motif variants were reported before in synovial fluid and blood from reactive arthritis.

To note about this clonotype: Its antigen is as yet unknown.

Germline assignment: CDR1 MNHNS and CDR2 SASEGT. CDR3 length: 18 amino acids. V was pared by 4 bases and J by 3 bases, with 8 bases of the junction left unmatched. Sequencing was carried out using blood, either unsorted or a sorted T cell fraction (not recorded which). The rearrangement uses TRBV6-1 and TRBJ2-2, with TRBD2 matching over 13 bases. The receptor's source is a male donor with ankylosing spondylitis or in good health (not recorded which). The CDR3 nucleotides read TGTGCCAGCAGTGGTAGACTAGCGGGAGGACCCCACACCGGGGAGCTGTTTTTT. This encodes CASSGRLAGGPHTGELFF.